This entry is about one T cell receptor (beta chain). Its target is not known. PCR involved 60 Vbeta and 13 Jbeta primers. TCRdb's copy holds only in-frame clones and misses some; the assay was immunoSEQ multiplex PCR. Of roughly 23,000 clones in the sample, roughly 80% were seen once. The data derive from a study of cytomegalovirus exposure and HLA in healthy donors. Study-level results: With later analysis, a missense DCLRE1C variant became linked to TCR beta V- and J-gene trimming. Using a false discovery rate of 0.05, a later analysis showed that around 16,000 TCR beta sequences were associated with HLA alleles.

V lost 1 base, J lost 6 bases, and 3 bases stayed unmatched. Germline V lookup: CDR1 SGHTA, CDR2 FQGNSA. The CDR3 loop spans 14 amino acids. The sequencing sample was made of PBMCs. The rearrangement links TRBV7-2 to TRBJ2-7; 10 bases map to TRBD1. This clonotype originated in a man aged 55 to 70 in good health and CMV-seronegative. For the CDR3, the DNA is TGTGCCAGCAGCTTAGACGGACAGGGGGTCGAGCAGTACTTC. Translating it yields CASSLDGQGVEQYF. Full variable domain (outside the CDR3, taken from reference TRBV7-2 and TRBJ2-7): GAGVSQSPSNKVTEKGKDVELRCDPISGHTALYWYRQSLGQGLEFLIYFQGNSAPDKSGLPSDRFSAERTGGSVSTLTIQRTQQEDSAVYLCASSLDGQGVEQYFGPGTRLTVT.